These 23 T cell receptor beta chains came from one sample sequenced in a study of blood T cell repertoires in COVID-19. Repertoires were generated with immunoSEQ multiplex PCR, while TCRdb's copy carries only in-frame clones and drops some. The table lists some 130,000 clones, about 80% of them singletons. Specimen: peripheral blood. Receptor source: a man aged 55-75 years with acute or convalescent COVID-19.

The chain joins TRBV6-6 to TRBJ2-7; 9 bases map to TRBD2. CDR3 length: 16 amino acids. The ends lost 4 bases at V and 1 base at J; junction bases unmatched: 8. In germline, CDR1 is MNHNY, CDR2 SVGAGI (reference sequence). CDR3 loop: CASSSPRLAESYEQYF. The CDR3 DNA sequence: TGTGCCAGCAGTTCCCCAAGACTAGCGGAATCCTACGAGCAGTACTTC.

The CDR3 region is CASKPGQGSLAFF. For the CDR3, the DNA is TGTGCCAGCAAACCGGGACAGGGGAGTTTAGCTTTCTTT. The V gene is TRBV6-5, the J gene TRBJ1-1, with TRBD1 identical over 10 bases. Trimming at V came to 7 bases and at J to 10 bases, leaving 9 bases not matched to a gene. The CDR3 length is 13 residues. Germline assignment: CDR1 MNHEY and CDR2 SVGAGI.

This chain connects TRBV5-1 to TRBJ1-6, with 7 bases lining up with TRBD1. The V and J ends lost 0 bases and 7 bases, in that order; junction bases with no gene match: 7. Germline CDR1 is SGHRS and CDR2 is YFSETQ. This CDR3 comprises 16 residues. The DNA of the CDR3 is TGCGCCAGCAGCTTGGGTCCCGGACAGGTGAATTCACCCCTCCACTTT. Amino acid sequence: CASSLGPGQVNSPLHF.

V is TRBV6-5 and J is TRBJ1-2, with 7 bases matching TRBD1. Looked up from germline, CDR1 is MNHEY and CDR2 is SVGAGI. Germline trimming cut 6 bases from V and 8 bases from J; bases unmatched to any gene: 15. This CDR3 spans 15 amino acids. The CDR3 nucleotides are TGTGCCAGCAGAGACGAGGGGGCGCGCGGCGGAGGCTACACCTTC. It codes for CASRDEGARGGGYTF.

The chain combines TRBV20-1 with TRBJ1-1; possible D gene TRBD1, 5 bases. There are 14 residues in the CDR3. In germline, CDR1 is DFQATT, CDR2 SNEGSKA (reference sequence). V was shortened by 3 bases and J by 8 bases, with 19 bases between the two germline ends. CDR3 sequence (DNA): TGCAGTGCTAGTTCAGGGCGGTCTTCGGGCGAAGCTTTCTTT. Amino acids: CSASSGRSSGEAFF.

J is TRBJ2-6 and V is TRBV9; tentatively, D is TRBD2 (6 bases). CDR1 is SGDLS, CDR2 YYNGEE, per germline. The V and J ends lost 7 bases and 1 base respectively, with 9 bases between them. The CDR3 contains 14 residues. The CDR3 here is CASAAGSGANVLTF. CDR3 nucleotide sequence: TGTGCCAGCGCTGCGGGGTCTGGGGCCAACGTCCTGACTTTC. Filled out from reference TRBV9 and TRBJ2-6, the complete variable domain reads DSGVTQTPKHLITATGQRVTLRCSPRSGDLSVYWYQQSLDQGLQFLIQYYNGEERAKGNILERFSAQQFPDLHSELNLSSLELGDSALYFCASAAGSGANVLTFGAGSRLTVL.

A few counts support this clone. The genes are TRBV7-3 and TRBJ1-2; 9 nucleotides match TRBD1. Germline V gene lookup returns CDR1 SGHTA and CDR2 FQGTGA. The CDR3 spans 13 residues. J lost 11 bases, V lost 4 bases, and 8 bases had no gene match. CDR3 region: CASSSYPGQGYTF. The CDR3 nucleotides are TGTGCCAGCAGCTCATACCCGGGACAGGGTTACACCTTC.

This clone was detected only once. The CDR3, as DNA: TGTGCCAGCACGGGAGAAGGCTACGAGCAGTACTTC. Translation: CASTGEGYEQYF. This chain links TRBV6-5 with TRBJ2-7, with D possibly being TRBD2 (6 bases). This CDR3 is 12 amino acids long. V dropped 7 bases and J dropped 3 bases, with 10 bases sitting between them. Germline lookup yields CDR1 MNHEY and CDR2 SVGAGI.

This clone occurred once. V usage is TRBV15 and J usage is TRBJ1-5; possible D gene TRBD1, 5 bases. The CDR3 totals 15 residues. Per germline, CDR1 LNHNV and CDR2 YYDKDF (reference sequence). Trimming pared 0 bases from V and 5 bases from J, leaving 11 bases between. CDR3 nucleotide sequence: TGTGCCACCAGCAGAGAAGAGGCAGGGCATCAGCCCCAGCATTTT. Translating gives CATSREEAGHQPQHF.

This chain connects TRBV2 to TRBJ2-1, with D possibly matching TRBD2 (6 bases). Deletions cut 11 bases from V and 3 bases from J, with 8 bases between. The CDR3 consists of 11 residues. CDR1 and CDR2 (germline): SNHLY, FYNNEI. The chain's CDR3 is CAASVYNEQFF. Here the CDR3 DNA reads TGTGCCGCTAGCGTCTACAATGAGCAGTTCTTC.

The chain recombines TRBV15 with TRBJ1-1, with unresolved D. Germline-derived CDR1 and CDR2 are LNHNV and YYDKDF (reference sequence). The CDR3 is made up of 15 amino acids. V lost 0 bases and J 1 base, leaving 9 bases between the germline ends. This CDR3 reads CATSRDPQANTEAFF. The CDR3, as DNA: TGTGCCACCAGCAGAGATCCCCAGGCGAACACTGAAGCTTTCTTT.

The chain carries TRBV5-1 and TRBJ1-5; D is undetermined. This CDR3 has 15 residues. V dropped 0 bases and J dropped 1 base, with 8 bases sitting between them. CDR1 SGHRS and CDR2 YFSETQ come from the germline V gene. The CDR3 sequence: CASSLDGQSNQPQHF. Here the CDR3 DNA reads TGCGCCAGCAGCTTGGATGGGCAGAGCAATCAGCCCCAGCATTTT.

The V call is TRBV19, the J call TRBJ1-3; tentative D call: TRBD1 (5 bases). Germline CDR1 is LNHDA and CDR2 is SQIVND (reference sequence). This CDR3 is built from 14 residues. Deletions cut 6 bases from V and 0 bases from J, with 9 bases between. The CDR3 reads CASRFQGSGNTIYF. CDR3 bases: TGTGCCAGTAGATTCCAGGGCTCTGGAAACACCATATATTTT.

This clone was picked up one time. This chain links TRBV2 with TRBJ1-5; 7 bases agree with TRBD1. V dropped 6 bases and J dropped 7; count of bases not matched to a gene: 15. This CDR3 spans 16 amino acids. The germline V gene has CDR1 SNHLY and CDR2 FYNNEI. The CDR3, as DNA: TGTGCCAGCAGGGGGGGACTAGAAAGGGGGCACCAGCCCCAGCATTTT. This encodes CASRGGLERGHQPQHF.

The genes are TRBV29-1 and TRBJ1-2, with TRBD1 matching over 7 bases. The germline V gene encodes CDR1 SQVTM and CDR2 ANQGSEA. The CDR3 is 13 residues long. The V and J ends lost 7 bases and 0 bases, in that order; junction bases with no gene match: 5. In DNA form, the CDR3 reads TGCAGCGGGACGGACAGGTCTAACTATGGCTACACCTTC. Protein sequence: CSGTDRSNYGYTF.

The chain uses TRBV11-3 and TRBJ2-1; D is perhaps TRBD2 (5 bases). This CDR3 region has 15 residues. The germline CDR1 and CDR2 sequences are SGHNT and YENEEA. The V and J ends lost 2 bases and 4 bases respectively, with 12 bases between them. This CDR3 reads CASSLSGLEYNEQFF. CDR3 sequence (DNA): TGTGCCAGCAGCTTATCAGGACTCGAATACAATGAGCAGTTCTTC.

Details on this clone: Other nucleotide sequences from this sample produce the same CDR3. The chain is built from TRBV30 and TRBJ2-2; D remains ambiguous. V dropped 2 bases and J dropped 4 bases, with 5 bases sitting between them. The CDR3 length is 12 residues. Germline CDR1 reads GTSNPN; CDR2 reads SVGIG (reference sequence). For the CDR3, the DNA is TGTGCCTGGAGTCGGGTCACCGGGGAGCTGTTTTTT. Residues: CAWSRVTGELFF. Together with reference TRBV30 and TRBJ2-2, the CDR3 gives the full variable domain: SQTIHQWPATLVQPVGSPLSLECTVEGTSNPNLYWYRQAAGRGLQLLFYSVGIGQISSEVPQNLSASRPQDRQFILSSKKLLLSDSGFYLCAWSRVTGELFFGEGSRLTVL.

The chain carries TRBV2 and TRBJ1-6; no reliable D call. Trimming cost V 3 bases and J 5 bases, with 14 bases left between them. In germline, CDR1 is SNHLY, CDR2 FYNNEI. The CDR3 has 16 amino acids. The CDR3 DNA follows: TGTGCCAGCAGTGATAGCGGTATCCAGAATAATTCACCCCTCCACTTT. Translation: CASSDSGIQNNSPLHF.

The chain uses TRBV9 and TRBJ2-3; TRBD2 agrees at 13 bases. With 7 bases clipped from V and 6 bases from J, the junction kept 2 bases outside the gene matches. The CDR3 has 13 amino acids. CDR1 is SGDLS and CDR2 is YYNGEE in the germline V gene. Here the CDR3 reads CASGLAGADTQYF. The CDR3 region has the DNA TGTGCCAGCGGACTAGCGGGAGCGGATACGCAGTATTTT.

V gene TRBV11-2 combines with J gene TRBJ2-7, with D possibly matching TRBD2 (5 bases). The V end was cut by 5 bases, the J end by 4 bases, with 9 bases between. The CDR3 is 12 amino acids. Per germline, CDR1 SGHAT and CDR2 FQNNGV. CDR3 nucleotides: TGTGCCAGCAGCCGCGGGCCATACGAGCAGTACTTC. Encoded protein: CASSRGPYEQYF.

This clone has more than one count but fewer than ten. CDR3 DNA: TGTGCCTGGGACAGGGGGCTAGGTGGTAATGAGCAGTTCTTC. Amino acids: CAWDRGLGGNEQFF. The rearrangement joins TRBV30 to TRBJ2-1; 10 bases fit TRBD1. The CDR3 is 14 amino acids. V gave up 5 bases and J gave up 7 bases; unmatched junction bases: 8. CDR1 and CDR2 from the germline V gene are GTSNPN and SVGIG (reference sequence).

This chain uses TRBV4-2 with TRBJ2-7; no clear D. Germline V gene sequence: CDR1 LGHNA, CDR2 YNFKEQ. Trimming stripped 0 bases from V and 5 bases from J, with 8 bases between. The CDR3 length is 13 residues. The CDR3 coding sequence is TGTGCCAGCAGCCAAGAGCCAGAAAACGAGCAGTACTTC. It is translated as CASSQEPENEQYF.

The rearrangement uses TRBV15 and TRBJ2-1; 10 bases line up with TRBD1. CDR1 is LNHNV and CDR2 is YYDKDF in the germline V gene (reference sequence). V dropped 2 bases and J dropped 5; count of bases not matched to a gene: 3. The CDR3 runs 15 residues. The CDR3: CATSRRDRGNNEQFF. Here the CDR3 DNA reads TGTGCCACCAGCAGACGGGACAGGGGCAACAATGAGCAGTTCTTC.